This T cell receptor (beta chain) was obtained from a study of technical replicates of blood from a few donors. This CDR3 is 12 amino acids long. Trimming shortened V by 5 bases and J by 6 bases, and 8 bases separated the two germline ends. Germline V CDR1 and CDR2: LNHDA, SQIVND (reference sequence). Using immunoSEQ multiplex PCR, the repertoire was profiled, and TCRdb retains in-frame clones only, with some absent. The sample carries fewer than 100,000 clones, just over 90% recorded once. The receptor was derived from a human donor in good health. V gene TRBV19 combines with J gene TRBJ2-1; possibly TRBD2 for D (5 bases). The specimen was T cells isolated from PBMCs. CDR3 DNA: TGTGCCAGTAGTTCGGACTCCAATGAGCAGTTCTTC. Translated: CASSSDSNEQFF.